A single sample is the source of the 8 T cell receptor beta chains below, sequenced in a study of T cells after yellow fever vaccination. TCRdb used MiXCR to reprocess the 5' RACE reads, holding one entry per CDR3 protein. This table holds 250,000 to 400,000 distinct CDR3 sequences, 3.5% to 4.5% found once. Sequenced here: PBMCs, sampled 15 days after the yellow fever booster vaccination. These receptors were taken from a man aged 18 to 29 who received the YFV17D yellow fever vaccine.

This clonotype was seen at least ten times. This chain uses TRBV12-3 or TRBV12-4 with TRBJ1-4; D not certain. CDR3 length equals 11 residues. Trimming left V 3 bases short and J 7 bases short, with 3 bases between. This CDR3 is CASSFREKLFF. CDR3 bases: TGTGCCAGCAGTTTCCGTGAAAAACTGTTTTTT.

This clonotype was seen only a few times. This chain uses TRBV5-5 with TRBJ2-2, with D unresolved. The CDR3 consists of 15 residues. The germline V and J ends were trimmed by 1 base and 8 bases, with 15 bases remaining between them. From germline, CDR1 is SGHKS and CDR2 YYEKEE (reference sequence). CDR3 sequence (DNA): TGTGCCAGCAGCTTGCGGCAGCGACACCGAGGGGAGCTGTTTTTT. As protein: CASSLRQRHRGELFF. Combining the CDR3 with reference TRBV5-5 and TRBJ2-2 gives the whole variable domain DAGVTQSPTHLIKTRGQQVTLRCSPISGHKSVSWYQQVLGQGPQFIFQYYEKEERGRGNFPDRFSARQFPNYSSELNVNALLLGDSALYLCASSLRQRHRGELFFGEGSRLTVL.

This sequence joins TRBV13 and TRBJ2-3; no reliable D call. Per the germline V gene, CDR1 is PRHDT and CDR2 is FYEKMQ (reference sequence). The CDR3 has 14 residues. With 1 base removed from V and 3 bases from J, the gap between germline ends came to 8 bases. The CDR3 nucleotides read TGTGCCAGCAGCTTAGATCCGAAGACAGATACGCAGTATTTT. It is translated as CASSLDPKTDTQYF.

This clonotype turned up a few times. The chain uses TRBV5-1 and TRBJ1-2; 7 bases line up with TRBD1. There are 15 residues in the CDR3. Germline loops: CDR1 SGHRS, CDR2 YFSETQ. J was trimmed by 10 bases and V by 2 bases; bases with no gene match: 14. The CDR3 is CASSLLGGEVSDYTF. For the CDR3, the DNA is TGCGCCAGCAGCTTATTAGGGGGCGAGGTTTCGGACTACACCTTC.

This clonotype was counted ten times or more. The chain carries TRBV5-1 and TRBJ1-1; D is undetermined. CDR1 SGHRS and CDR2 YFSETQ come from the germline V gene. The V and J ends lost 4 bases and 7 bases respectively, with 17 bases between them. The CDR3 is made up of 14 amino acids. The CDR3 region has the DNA TGCGCCAGCAGCCCCAGTTGGGCGGCTGATGAAGCTTTCTTT. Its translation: CASSPSWAADEAFF.

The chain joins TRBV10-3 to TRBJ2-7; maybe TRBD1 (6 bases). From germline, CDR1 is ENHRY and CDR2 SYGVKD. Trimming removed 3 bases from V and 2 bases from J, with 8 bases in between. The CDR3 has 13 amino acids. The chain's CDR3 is CAISDEGAYEQYF. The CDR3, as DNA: TGTGCCATCAGTGATGAGGGGGCCTACGAGCAGTACTTC.

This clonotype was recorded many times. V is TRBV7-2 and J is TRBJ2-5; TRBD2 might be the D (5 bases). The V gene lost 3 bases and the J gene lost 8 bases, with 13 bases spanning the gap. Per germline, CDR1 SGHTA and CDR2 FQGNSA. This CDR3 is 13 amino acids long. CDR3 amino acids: CASSLSRERTQYF. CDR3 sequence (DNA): TGTGCCAGCAGCTTGAGTAGGGAGAGAACCCAGTACTTC.

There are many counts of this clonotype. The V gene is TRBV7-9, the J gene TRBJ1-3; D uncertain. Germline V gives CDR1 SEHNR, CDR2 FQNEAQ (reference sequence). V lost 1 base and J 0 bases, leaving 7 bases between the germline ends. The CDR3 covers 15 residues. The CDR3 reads CASSLEESSGNTIYF. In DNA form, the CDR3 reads TGTGCCAGCAGCTTAGAGGAGAGCTCTGGAAACACCATATATTTT.